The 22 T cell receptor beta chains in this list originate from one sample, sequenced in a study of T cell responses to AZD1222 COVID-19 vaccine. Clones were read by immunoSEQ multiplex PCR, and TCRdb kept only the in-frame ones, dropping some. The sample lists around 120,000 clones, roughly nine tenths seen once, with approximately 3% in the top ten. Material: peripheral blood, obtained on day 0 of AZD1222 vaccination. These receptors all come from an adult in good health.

The CDR3 loop reads CSVELATGELFF. CDR3 DNA sequence: TGCAGCGTTGAACTGGCGACCGGGGAGCTGTTTTTT. This chain uses TRBV29-1 with TRBJ2-2; the D is unclear. V was cut by 2 bases and J by 5 bases, with 6 bases left in between. CDR1 is SQVTM, CDR2 ANQGSEA, per germline. The CDR3 loop spans 12 amino acids.

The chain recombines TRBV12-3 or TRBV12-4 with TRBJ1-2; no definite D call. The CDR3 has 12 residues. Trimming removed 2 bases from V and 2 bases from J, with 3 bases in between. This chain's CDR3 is CASSLQNYGYTF. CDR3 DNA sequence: TGTGCCAGCAGTTTACAAAACTATGGCTACACCTTC.

The CDR3 here is CASSPPAASGRTEAFF. CDR3 sequence (DNA): TGTGCCAGCTCACCACCCGCAGCATCCGGTCGAACTGAAGCTTTCTTT. The chain is built from TRBV18 and TRBJ1-1; D is unresolved. Deletions cut 0 bases from V and 5 bases from J, with 16 bases between. The CDR3 covers 16 residues. CDR1 is KGHSH, CDR2 LQKENI, per germline.

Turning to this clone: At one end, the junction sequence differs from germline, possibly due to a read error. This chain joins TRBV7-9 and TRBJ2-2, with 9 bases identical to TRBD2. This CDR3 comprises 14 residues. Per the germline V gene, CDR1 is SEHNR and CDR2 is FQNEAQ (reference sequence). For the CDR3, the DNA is TGTGCCAGCAGGTTAGCGGGAGCAACCGGGGAGCTGTTTTTT. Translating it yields CASRLAGATGELFF.

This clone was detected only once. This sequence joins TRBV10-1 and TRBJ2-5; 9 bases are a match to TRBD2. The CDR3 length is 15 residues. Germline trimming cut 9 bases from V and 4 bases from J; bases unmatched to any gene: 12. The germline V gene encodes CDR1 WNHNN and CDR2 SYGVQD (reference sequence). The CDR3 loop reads CARLIAGENRETQYF. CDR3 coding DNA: TGCGCCAGATTAATAGCGGGAGAAAATCGAGAGACCCAGTACTTC.

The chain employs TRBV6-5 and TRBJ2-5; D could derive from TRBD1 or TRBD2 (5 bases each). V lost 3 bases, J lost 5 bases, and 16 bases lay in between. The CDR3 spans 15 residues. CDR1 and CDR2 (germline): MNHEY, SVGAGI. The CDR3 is CASSYLQGDSETQYF. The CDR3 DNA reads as TGTGCCAGCAGTTATCTCCAGGGAGATTCGGAGACCCAGTACTTC.

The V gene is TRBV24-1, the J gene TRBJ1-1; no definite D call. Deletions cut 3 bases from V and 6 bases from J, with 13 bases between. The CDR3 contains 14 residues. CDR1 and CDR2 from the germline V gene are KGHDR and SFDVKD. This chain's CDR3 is CATSDPLIGSEAFF. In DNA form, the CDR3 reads TGTGCCACCAGTGATCCTTTGATCGGATCTGAAGCTTTCTTT.

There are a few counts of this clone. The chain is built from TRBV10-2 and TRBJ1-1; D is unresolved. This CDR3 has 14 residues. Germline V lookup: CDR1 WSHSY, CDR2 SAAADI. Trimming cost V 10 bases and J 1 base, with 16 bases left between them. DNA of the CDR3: TGCGCCACCCGGGTTAATGGCAGGAACACTGAAGCTTTCTTT. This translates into CATRVNGRNTEAFF.

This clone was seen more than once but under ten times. CDR3: CASSLDVISEAFF. CDR3 bases: TGTGCCAGCAGCTTAGATGTGATCTCTGAAGCTTTCTTT. The chain couples TRBV11-3 to TRBJ1-1; D gene uncertain. The length of the CDR3 is 13 residues. Trimming shortened V by 0 bases and J by 6 bases, and 8 bases separated the two germline ends. Germline values: CDR1 SGHNT, CDR2 YENEEA.

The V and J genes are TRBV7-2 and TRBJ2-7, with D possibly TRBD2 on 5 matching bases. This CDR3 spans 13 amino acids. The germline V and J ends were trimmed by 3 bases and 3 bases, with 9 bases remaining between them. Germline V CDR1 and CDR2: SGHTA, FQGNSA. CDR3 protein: CASSLIRDYEQYF. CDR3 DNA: TGTGCCAGCAGCTTGATCCGGGACTACGAGCAGTACTTC.

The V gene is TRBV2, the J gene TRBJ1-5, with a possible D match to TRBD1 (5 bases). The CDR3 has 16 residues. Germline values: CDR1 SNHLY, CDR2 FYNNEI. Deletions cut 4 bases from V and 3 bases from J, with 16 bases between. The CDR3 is CASSGQGVGLNQPQHF. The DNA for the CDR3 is TGTGCCAGCAGTGGTCAGGGAGTGGGCCTCAATCAGCCCCAGCATTTT.

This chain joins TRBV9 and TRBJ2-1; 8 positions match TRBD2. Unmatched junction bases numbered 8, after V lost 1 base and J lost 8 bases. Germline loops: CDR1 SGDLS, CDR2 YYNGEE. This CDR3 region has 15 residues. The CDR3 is CASSVSGTSVDEQFF. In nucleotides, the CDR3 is TGTGCCAGCAGCGTATCCGGGACTAGTGTTGATGAGCAGTTCTTC.

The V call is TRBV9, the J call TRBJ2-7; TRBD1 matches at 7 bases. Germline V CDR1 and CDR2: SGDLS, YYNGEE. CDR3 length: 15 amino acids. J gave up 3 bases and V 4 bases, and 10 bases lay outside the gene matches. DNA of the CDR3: TGTGCCAGCAGCCCCCAGGGGGTCCCCGTCTACGAGCAGTACTTC. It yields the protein CASSPQGVPVYEQYF.

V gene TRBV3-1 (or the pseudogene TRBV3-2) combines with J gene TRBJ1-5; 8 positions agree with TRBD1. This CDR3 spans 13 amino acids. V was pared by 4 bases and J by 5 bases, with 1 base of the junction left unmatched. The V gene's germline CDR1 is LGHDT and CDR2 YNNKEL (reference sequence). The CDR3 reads CASSPDRDQPQHF. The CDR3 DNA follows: TGTGCCAGCAGCCCGGACAGGGATCAGCCCCAGCATTTT.

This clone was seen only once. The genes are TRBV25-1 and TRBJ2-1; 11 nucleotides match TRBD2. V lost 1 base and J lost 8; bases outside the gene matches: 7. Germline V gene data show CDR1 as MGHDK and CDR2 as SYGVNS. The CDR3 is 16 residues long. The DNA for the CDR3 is TGTGCCAGCAGTGAATGGATAGCGGGAGGGCGGGATGAGCAGTTCTTC. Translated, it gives CASSEWIAGGRDEQFF.

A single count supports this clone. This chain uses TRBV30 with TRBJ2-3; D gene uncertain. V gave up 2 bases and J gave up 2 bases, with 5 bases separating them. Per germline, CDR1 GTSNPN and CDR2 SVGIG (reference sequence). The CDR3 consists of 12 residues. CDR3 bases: TGTGCCTGGAGTCCCTCCACAGATACGCAGTATTTT. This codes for CAWSPSTDTQYF.

CDR3 DNA sequence: TGTGCCAGCAGCCCTGGACTAAGGGGGTCCGAGCAGTTCTTC. Encoded protein: CASSPGLRGSEQFF. The V call is TRBV2, the J call TRBJ2-1; D is tentatively TRBD1 or TRBD2 (6 bases each). V lost 6 bases and J 10 bases, leaving 19 bases between the germline ends. This CDR3 has 14 residues. The V gene's germline CDR1 is SNHLY and CDR2 FYNNEI. Full variable domain (outside the CDR3, taken from reference TRBV2 and TRBJ2-1): EPEVTQTPSHQVTQMGQEVILRCVPISNHLYFYWYRQILGQKVEFLVSFYNNEISEKSEIFDDQFSVERPDGSNFTLKIRSTKLEDSAMYFCASSPGLRGSEQFFGPGTRLTVL.

This chain's CDR3 is CASSLVWERNNSPLHF. The CDR3 bases are TGTGCCAGCAGCTTAGTCTGGGAGAGGAATAATTCACCCCTCCACTTT. This chain connects TRBV7-8 to TRBJ1-6; the D is unclear. The CDR3 loop spans 16 amino acids. Germline CDR1 is SGHVS and CDR2 is FQNEAQ. V dropped 1 base and J dropped 5 bases, with 12 bases sitting between them.

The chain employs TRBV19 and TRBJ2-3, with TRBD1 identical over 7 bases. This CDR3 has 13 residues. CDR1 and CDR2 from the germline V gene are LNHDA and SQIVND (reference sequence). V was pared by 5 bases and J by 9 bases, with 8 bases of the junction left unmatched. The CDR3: CASSFSTGDTQYF. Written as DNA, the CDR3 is TGTGCCAGTAGTTTCTCAACAGGGGACACGCAGTATTTT.

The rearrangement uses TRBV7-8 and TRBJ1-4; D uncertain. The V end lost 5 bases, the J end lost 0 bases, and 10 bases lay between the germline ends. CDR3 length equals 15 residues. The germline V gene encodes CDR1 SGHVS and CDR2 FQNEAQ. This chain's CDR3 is CASSTLSPTNEKLFF. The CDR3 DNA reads TGTGCCAGCAGCACCTTGAGTCCAACTAATGAAAAACTGTTTTTT.

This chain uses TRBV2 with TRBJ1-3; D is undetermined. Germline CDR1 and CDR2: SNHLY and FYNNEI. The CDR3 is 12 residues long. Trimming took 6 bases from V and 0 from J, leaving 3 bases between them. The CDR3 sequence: CASSGSGNTIYF. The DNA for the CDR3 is TGTGCCAGCAGCGGCTCTGGAAACACCATATATTTT.

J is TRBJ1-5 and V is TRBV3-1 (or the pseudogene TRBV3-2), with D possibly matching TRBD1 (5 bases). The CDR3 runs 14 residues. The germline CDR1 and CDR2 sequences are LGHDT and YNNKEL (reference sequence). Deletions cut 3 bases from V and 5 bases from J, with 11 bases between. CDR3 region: CASSQMQGHQPQHF. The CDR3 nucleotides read TGTGCCAGCAGCCAGATGCAGGGTCATCAGCCCCAGCATTTT.